These 7 T cell receptor beta chains were sequenced from one sample in a study of PD-L1 blockade in urothelial cancer. The data were produced by immunoSEQ multiplex PCR, yet TCRdb's version contains in-frame clones alone and is incomplete. The data hold roughly 50,000 clones, with more than 80% observed a single time. Stated time point: peripheral blood 6 weeks after treatment start. The material sequenced was PBMCs, taken around atezolizumab (anti-PD-L1) treatment. The receptors were sampled from a man aged 70-80 years with urothelial cancer.

The chain uses TRBV27 and TRBJ2-5; D gene uncertain. The CDR3 consists of 12 residues. The germline CDR1 and CDR2 sequences are MNHEY and SMNVEV (reference sequence). The V end lost 1 base, the J end lost 4 bases, and 4 bases lay between the germline ends. The CDR3 DNA reads as TGTGCCAGCAGTTTATTCGGAGAGACCCAGTACTTC. Translation gives CASSLFGETQYF.

V gene TRBV18 combines with J gene TRBJ1-1; 10 bases fit TRBD1. Germline V gene lookup returns CDR1 KGHSH and CDR2 LQKENI. CDR3 size: 15 residues. V was pared by 4 bases and J by 3 bases, with 5 bases of the junction left unmatched. The CDR3 sequence: CASSLRTGGDTEAFF. DNA of the CDR3: TGTGCCAGCTCACTTAGGACAGGGGGGGACACTGAAGCTTTCTTT.

The V and J genes are TRBV2 and TRBJ2-2, with D possibly being TRBD2 (6 bases). Germline-derived CDR1 and CDR2 are SNHLY and FYNNEI. This CDR3 contains 14 residues. V lost 9 bases and J lost 7, with 18 bases in between. CDR3 protein: CASKLTGDSGELFF. In nucleotides, the CDR3 is TGTGCCAGTAAGCTGACGGGAGACAGCGGGGAGCTGTTTTTT.

The chain employs TRBV15 and TRBJ1-1; the D is unclear. The V and J ends lost 3 bases and 1 base respectively, with 12 bases between them. CDR3 length equals 15 residues. The germline CDR1 and CDR2 sequences are LNHNV and YYDKDF (reference sequence). CDR3 protein: CATSRGNQANTEAFF. CDR3 sequence (DNA): TGTGCCACCAGCAGGGGTAACCAGGCGAACACTGAAGCTTTCTTT. The variable domain in full, completed from reference TRBV15 and TRBJ1-1, reads DAMVIQNPRYQVTQFGKPVTLSCSQTLNHNVMYWYQQKSSQAPKLLFHYYDKDFNNEADTPDNFQSRRPNTSFCFLDIRSPGLGDTAMYLCATSRGNQANTEAFFGQGTRLTVV.

This clone was observed a few times. The J gene is TRBJ2-3, the V gene TRBV9; 12 nucleotides align to TRBD1. CDR1 SGDLS and CDR2 YYNGEE come from the germline V gene. V gave up 0 bases and J gave up 5 bases; unmatched junction bases: 7. The CDR3 spans 17 residues. The CDR3 here is CASSVASGQGAGDTQYF. The CDR3 bases are TGTGCCAGCAGCGTAGCATCGGGACAGGGGGCGGGAGATACGCAGTATTTT.

The J gene is TRBJ2-1, the V gene TRBV7-9; D not certain. Germline V CDR1 and CDR2: SEHNR, FQNEAQ (reference sequence). CDR3 length: 12 residues. The V gene lost 1 base and the J gene lost 5 bases, with 3 bases spanning the gap. CDR3 nucleotides: TGTGCCAGCAGCTTAGATAACAATGAGCAGTTCTTC. Translating it yields CASSLDNNEQFF.

The rearrangement joins TRBV18 to TRBJ1-2; 8 bases fit TRBD1. The germline V gene has CDR1 KGHSH and CDR2 LQKENI. After removal of 4 bases from V and 8 bases from J, the junction contained 12 bases not matched to a gene. This CDR3 comprises 15 residues. The CDR3: CASSLGDRSSGGYTF. The CDR3 bases are TGTGCCAGCTCACTGGGGGACAGGTCCTCAGGAGGCTACACCTTC.